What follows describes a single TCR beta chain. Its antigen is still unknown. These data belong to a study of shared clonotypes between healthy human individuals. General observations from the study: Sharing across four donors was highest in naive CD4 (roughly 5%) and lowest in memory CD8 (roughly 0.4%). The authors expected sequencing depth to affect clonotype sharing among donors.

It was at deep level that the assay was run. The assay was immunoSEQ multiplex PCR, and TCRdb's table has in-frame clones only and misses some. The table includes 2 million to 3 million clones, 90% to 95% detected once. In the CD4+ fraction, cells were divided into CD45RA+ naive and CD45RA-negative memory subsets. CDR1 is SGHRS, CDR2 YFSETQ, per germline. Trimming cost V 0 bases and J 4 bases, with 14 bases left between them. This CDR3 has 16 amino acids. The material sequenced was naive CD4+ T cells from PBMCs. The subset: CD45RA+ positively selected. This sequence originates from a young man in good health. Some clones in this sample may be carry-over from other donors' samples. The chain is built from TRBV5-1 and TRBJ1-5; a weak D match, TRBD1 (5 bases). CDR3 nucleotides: TGCGCCAGCAGCTTGGGATATGGGGGGTCGAATCAGCCCCAGCATTTT. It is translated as CASSLGYGGSNQPQHF.